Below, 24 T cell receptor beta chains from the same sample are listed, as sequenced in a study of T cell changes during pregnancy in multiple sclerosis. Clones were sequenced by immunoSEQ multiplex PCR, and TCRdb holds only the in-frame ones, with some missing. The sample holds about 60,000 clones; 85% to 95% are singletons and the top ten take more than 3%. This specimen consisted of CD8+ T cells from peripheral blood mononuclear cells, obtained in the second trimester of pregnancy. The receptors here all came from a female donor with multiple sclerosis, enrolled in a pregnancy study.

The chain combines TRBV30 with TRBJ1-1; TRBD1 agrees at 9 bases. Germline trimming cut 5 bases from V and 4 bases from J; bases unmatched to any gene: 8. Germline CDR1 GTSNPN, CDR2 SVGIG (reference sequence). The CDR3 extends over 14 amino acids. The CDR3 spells CAWGNPGQGTEAFF. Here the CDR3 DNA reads TGTGCCTGGGGTAATCCGGGACAGGGCACTGAAGCTTTCTTT.

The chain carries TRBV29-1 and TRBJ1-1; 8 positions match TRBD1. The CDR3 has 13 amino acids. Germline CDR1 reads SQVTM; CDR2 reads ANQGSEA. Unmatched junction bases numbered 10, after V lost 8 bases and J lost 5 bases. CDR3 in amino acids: CSTNPGGETEAFF. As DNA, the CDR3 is TGCAGCACCAACCCAGGGGGCGAAACTGAAGCTTTCTTT.

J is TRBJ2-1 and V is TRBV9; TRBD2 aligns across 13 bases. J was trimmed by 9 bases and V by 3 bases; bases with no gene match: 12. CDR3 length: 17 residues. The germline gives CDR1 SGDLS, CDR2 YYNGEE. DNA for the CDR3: TGTGCCAGCAGCGCTCGAAAAGGACTAGCGGGAGACGGTGAGCAGTTCTTC. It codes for CASSARKGLAGDGEQFF.

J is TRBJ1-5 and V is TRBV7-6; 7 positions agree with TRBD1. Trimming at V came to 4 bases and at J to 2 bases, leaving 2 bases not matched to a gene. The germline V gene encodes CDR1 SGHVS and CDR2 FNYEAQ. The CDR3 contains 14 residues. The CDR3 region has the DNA TGTGCCAGCAGCTCTGGACAGGGCAATCAGCCCCAGCATTTT. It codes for CASSSGQGNQPQHF.

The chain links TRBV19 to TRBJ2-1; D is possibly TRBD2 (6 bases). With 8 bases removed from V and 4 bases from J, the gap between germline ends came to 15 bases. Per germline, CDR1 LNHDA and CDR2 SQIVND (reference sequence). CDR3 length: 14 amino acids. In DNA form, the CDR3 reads TGTGCCAGTGACCAACTGGGAGGATACAATGAGCAGTTCTTC. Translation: CASDQLGGYNEQFF.

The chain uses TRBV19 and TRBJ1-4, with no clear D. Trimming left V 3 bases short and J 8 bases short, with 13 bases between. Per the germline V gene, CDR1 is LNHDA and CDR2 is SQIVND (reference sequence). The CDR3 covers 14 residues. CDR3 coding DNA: TGTGCCAGTAGTATTGGGAGGATGAAAGAAAAACTGTTTTTT. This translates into CASSIGRMKEKLFF. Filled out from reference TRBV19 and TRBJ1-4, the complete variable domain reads DGGITQSPKYLFRKEGQNVTLSCEQNLNHDAMYWYRQDPGQGLRLIYYSQIVNDFQKGDIAEGYSVSREKKESFPLTVTSAQKNPTAFYLCASSIGRMKEKLFFGSGTQLSVL.

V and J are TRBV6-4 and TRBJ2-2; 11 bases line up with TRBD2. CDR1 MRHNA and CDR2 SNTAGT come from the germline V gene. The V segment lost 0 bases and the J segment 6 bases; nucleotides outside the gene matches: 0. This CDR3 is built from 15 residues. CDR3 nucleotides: TGTGCCAGCAGTGACTCACTAGCGGGAGCCGGGGAGCTGTTTTTT. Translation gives CASSDSLAGAGELFF.

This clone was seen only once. CDR3 in amino acids: CASSSEGFNQPQHF. DNA for the CDR3: TGTGCCAGCAGTTCCGAGGGTTTCAATCAGCCCCAGCATTTT. This chain joins TRBV28 and TRBJ1-5; D is uncertain. This CDR3 region has 14 residues. The germline V gene encodes CDR1 MDHEN and CDR2 SYDVKM. V was trimmed by 4 bases and J by 3 bases, leaving 10 bases between them.

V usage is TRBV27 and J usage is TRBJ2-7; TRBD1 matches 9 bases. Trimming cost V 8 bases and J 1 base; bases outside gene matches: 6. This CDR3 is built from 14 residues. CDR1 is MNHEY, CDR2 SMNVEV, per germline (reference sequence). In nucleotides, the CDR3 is TGTGCCAGCCGACGGACAGGGGTATCCTACGAGCAGTACTTC. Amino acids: CASRRTGVSYEQYF.

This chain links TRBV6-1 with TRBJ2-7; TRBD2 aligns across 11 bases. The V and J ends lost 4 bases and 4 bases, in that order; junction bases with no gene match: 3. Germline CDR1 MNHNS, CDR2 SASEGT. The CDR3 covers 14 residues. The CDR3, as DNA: TGTGCCAGCAGTGGACTAGCGGGATATTACGAGCAGTACTTC. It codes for CASSGLAGYYEQYF.

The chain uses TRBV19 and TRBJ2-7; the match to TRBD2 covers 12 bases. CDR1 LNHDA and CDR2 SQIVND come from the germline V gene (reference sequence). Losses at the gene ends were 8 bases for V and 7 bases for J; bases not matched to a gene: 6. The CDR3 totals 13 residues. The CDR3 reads CASSSGRGGEQYF. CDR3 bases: TGTGCCAGTTCTAGCGGGAGGGGAGGAGAGCAGTACTTC.

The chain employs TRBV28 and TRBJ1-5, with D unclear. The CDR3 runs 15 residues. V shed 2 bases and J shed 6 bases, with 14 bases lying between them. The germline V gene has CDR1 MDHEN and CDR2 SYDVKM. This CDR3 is CASSLIEWAGQPQHF. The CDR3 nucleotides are TGTGCCAGCAGTTTAATTGAGTGGGCCGGTCAGCCCCAGCATTTT.

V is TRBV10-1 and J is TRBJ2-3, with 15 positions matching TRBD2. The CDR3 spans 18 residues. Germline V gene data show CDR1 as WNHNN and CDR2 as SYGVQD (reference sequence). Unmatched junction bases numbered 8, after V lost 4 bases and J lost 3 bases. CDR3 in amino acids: CASSGTSGRATATDTQYF. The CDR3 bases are TGCGCCAGCAGTGGGACTAGCGGGAGGGCCACGGCGACAGATACGCAGTATTTT.

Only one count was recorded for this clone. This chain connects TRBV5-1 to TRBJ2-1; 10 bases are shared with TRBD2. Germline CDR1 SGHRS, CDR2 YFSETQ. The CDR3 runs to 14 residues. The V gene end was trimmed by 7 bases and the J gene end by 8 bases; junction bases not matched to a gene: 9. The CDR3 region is CASGPSGSVHEQFF. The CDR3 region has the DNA TGCGCCAGCGGACCTAGCGGGAGTGTCCATGAGCAGTTCTTC.

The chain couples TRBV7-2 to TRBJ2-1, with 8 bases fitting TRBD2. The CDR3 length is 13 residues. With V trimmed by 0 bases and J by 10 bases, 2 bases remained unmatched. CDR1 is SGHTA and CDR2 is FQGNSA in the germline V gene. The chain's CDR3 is CASSLALAAEQFF. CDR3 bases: TGTGCCAGCAGCTTAGCACTAGCGGCGGAGCAGTTCTTC. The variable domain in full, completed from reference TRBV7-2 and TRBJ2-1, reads GAGVSQSPSNKVTEKGKDVELRCDPISGHTALYWYRQSLGQGLEFLIYFQGNSAPDKSGLPSDRFSAERTGGSVSTLTIQRTQQEDSAVYLCASSLALAAEQFFGPGTRLTVL.

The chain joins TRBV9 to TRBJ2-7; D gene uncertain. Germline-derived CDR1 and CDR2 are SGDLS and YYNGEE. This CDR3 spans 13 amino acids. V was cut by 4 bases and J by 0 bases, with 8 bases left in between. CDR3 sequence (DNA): TGTGCCAGCAGCCCCCCCAGCTCCTACGAGCAGTACTTC. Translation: CASSPPSSYEQYF.

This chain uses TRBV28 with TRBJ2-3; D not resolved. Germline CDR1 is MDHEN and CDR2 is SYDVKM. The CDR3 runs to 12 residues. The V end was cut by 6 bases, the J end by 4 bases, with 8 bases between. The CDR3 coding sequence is TGTGCCAGCAGAACTGCCCCAGATACGCAGTATTTT. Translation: CASRTAPDTQYF. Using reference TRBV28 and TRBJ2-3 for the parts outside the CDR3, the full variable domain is DVKVTQSSRYLVKRTGEKVFLECVQDMDHENMFWYRQDPGLGLRLIYFSYDVKMKEKGDIPEGYSVSREKKERFSLILESASTNQTSMYLCASRTAPDTQYFGPGTRLTVL.

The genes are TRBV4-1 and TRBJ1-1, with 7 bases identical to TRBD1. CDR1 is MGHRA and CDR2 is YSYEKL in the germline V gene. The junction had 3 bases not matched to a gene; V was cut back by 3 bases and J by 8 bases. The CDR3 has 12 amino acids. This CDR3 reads CASSQGTAEAFF. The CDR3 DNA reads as TGCGCCAGCAGCCAGGGGACAGCCGAAGCTTTCTTT.

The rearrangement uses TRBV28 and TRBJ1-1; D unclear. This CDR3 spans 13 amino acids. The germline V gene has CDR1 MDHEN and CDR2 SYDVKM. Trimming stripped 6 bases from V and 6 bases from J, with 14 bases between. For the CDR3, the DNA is TGTGCCAGCAGGAAGCCTGAGGGCGCTGAAGCTTTCTTT. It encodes CASRKPEGAEAFF.

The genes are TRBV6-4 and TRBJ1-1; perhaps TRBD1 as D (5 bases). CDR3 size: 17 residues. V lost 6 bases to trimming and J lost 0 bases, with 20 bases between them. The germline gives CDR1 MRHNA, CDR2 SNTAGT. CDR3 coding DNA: TGTGCCAGCAGAGAGACAGAATCCTCCCTCATGAACACTGAAGCTTTCTTT. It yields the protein CASRETESSLMNTEAFF.

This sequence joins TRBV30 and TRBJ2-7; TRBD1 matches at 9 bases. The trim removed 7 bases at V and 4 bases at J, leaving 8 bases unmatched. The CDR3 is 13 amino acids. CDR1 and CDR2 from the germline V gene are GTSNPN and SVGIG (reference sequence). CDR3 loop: CASAAGQGYEQYF. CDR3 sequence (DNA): TGTGCCTCTGCGGCGGGACAGGGATACGAGCAGTACTTC. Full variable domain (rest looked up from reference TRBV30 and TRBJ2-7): SQTIHQWPATLVQPVGSPLSLECTVEGTSNPNLYWYRQAAGRGLQLLFYSVGIGQISSEVPQNLSASRPQDRQFILSSKKLLLSDSGFYLCASAAGQGYEQYFGPGTRLTVT.

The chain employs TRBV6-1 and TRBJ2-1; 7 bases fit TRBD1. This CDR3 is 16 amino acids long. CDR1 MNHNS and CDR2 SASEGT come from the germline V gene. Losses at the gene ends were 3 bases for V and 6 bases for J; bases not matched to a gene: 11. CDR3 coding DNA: TGTGCCAGCAGTGACTTGGGACAGCTTATTATCAATGAGCAGTTCTTC. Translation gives CASSDLGQLIINEQFF.

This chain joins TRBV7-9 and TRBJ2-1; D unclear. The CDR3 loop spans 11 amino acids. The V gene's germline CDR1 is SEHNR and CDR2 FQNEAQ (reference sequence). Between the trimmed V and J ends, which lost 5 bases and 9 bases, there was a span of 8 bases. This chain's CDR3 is CASSASGEQFF. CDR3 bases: TGTGCCAGCAGCGCTTCCGGTGAGCAGTTCTTC. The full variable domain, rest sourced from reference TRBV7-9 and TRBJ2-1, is DTGVSQNPRHKITKRGQNVTFRCDPISEHNRLYWYRQTLGQGPEFLTYFQNEAQLEKSRLLSDRFSAERPKGSFSTLEIQRTEQGDSAMYLCASSASGEQFFGPGTRLTVL.

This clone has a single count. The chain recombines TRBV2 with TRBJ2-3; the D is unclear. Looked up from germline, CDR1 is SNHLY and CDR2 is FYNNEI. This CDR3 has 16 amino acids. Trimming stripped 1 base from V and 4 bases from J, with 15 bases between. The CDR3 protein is CASSEGELQPSDTQYF. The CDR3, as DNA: TGTGCCAGCAGTGAAGGTGAACTTCAACCATCAGATACGCAGTATTTT.